The T cell receptor (beta chain) under discussion was sequenced for a study of T-cell reconstitution after alpha-beta-depleted transplantation in children. The CDR3 is 15 amino acids. V lost 1 base and J 5 bases, leaving 15 bases between the germline ends. Germline CDR1 and CDR2: LGHDT and YNNKEL (reference sequence). Preparation of the TCRbeta library used unique molecular identifiers. TCRdb re-analysed the PCR reads in MiXCR, keeping a single row per CDR3 protein. The sample contains around 680,000 distinct CDR3 sequences, 16% of which appear only once. V gene TRBV3-1 combines with J gene TRBJ2-7; D perhaps matches TRBD1 (7 bases). The sample in question was PBMCs from the stem cell graft donor, obtained from the stem cell graft. This TCR was recovered from a human donor who donated a stem cell graft to a child with acute myeloid leukemia. Here the CDR3 reads CASSQGFSGGNEQYF. CDR3 nucleotide sequence: TGTGCCAGCAGCCAAGGGTTTTCAGGGGGGAACGAGCAGTACTTC.